A selection of T cell receptor beta chains follows, all from one sample in a study of cytomegalovirus exposure and HLA in healthy donors. The table came from immunoSEQ multiplex PCR; TCRdb's copy has only in-frame clones and leaves some out. The table has hundreds of thousands of clones, approximately 80% seen once. Sequences were obtained from PBMCs. The source is a boy younger than 10 in good health and CMV-seronegative. Both conserved end residues are part of each CDR3. A D gene is named only where the DNA matches it firmly. Clone size is shown for a subset of rows, as once, few, many or a class of expanded clone.

V	size	J	D	CDR3	DNA
TRBV10-3	-	TRBJ1-2	-	CAISDGTPARGYTF	TGTGCCATCAGTGACGGGACACCCGCACGAGGCTACACCTTC
TRBV30	-	TRBJ1-2	-	CAWSQANGYTF	TGTGCCTGGAGTCAGGCCAATGGCTACACCTTC
TRBV19	-	TRBJ2-1	-	CASRGGVNEQFF	TGTGCCAGTAGAGGGGGTGTGAATGAGCAGTTCTTC
TRBV7-3	-	TRBJ2-2	-	CASSYSPGDNWELFF	TGTGCCAGCAGCTATTCCCCCGGGGATAACTGGGAGCTGTTTTTT
TRBV29-1	-	TRBJ1-2	TRBD1	CSVEDRGGYGYTF	TGCAGCGTTGAGGACAGGGGTGGGTATGGCTACACCTTC
TRBV4-1	-	TRBJ1-3	-	CASSQVPAIVGNTIYF	TGCGCCAGCAGCCAAGTCCCAGCGATAGTAGGAAACACCATATATTTT
TRBV7-6	-	TRBJ1-4	TRBD1	CASSPAWQGDEKLFF	TGTGCCAGCAGCCCCGCCTGGCAGGGGGACGAAAAACTGTTTTTT
TRBV5-6	-	TRBJ1-6	TRBD1	CASSPDRVYSPLHF	TGTGCCAGCAGCCCGGACAGGGTATACTCACCCCTCCACTTT
TRBV18	-	TRBJ1-5	TRBD1	CASSPPTGGGPQHF	TGTGCCAGCTCACCACCGACAGGGGGTGGGCCCCAGCATTTT
TRBV6-1	few	TRBJ1-1	TRBD1	CASSELGDRGRRTEAFF	TGTGCCAGCAGTGAATTAGGGGACAGGGGGCGAAGGACTGAAGCTTTCTTT
TRBV4-1	-	TRBJ2-1	TRBD2	CASSQASGANEQFF	TGCGCCAGCAGCCAGGCTAGCGGGGCCAATGAGCAGTTCTTC
TRBV15	-	TRBJ1-1	-	CATSKQYTEAFF	TGTGCCACCAGCAAACAGTACACTGAAGCTTTCTTT
TRBV6-6	-	TRBJ2-2	TRBD2	CASTRGGTGELFF	TGTGCCAGCACGCGGGGGGGCACCGGGGAGCTGTTTTTT
TRBV19	-	TRBJ2-3	TRBD2	CASSIVAGGTDTQYF	TGTGCCAGTAGTATAGTAGCGGGGGGCACAGATACGCAGTATTTT
TRBV6-1	-	TRBJ1-2	TRBD1	CASSAPDRVTEGYTF	TGTGCCAGCAGTGCCCCGGACAGGGTAACGGAAGGCTACACCTTC
TRBV14	once	TRBJ2-6	-	CASSHVGFGANVLTF	TGTGCCAGCAGCCACGTCGGGTTCGGGGCCAACGTCCTGACTTTC
TRBV6-4	few	TRBJ1-1	TRBD1	CASSAGDRGDTEAFF	TGTGCCAGCAGTGCCGGGGACAGGGGTGACACTGAAGCTTTCTTT
TRBV2	-	TRBJ2-7	TRBD1	CASTTGQGTYEQYF	TGTGCCAGCACCACGGGACAGGGCACCTACGAGCAGTACTTC
TRBV29-1	-	TRBJ1-4	TRBD1	CSAGDRAPEKLFF	TGCAGCGCCGGGGACAGGGCGCCCGAAAAACTGTTTTTT
TRBV7-8	-	TRBJ1-5	-	CASSLDGLVPQHF	TGTGCCAGCAGCTTAGATGGGCTGGTGCCCCAGCATTTT